The 29 T cell receptor beta chains below come from one sample, sequenced in a study of T cells after yellow fever vaccination. Each CDR3 protein is one row after TCRdb ran MiXCR on the 5' RACE reads. The sample carries approximately 69,000 distinct CDR3 sequences, 5% to 6.5% recorded once. The starting material was CD4+ T cells sorted from PBMCs, obtained less than 16 days after the first yellow fever vaccination. The receptor set was obtained from a man between 18 and 35 years old who received the YFV17D yellow fever vaccine.

This clonotype has more than one count but fewer than ten. The rearrangement links TRBV6-2 or TRBV6-3 to TRBJ2-7; 13 nucleotides match TRBD2. CDR1 and CDR2 from the germline V gene are MNHEY and SVGEGT. Trimming at V came to 6 bases and at J to 5 bases, leaving 4 bases not matched to a gene. This CDR3 is 14 amino acids long. CDR3 coding DNA: TGTGCCAGCAGGACTAGCGGGGGGTTTGACGAGCAGTACGTC. Translated: CASRTSGGFDEQYV.

This clonotype was counted ten times or more. The gene calls are TRBV7-2 and TRBJ1-2, with a possible D match to TRBD1 (5 bases). The CDR3 runs to 14 residues. Trimming pared 1 base from V and 3 bases from J, leaving 9 bases between. Germline CDR1 reads SGHTA; CDR2 reads FQGNSA. CDR3 nucleotides: TGTGCCAGCAGCTTAGGGTCAGGGCACTATGGCTACACCTTC. Its translation: CASSLGSGHYGYTF.

A remark on this clonotype: Given a much more abundant clone one base away, this may be a read error. The rearrangement joins TRBV18 to TRBJ2-5, with 7 bases matching TRBD2. CDR1 and CDR2 (germline): KGHSH, LQKENI. The CDR3 covers 13 residues. CDR3 loop: CASSRTSQEAQYF. The CDR3 DNA sequence: TGTGCCAGCTCACGGACTAGTCAAGAGGCCCAGTACTTC.

This clonotype has a count of ten or more. V is TRBV12-3 or TRBV12-4 and J is TRBJ1-1; unclear D gene. CDR3 size: 14 residues. The V end lost 2 bases, the J end lost 3 bases, and 10 bases lay between the germline ends. The CDR3 sequence: CASSLRPGDTEAFF. In DNA, the CDR3 is TGTGCCAGCAGTTTAAGGCCTGGGGACACTGAAGCTTTCTTT.

The chain carries TRBV3-1 and TRBJ2-7, with 7 nucleotides matching TRBD1. The CDR3 contains 15 residues. Germline CDR1 LGHDT, CDR2 YNNKEL (reference sequence). Trimming took 8 bases from V and 3 from J; bases not matched to a gene: 13. As DNA, the CDR3 is TGTGCCAGCTGCAATCTAGGGGGCGTAATCTACGAGCAGTACTTC. Translated, it gives CASCNLGGVIYEQYF.

This clonotype was seen repeatedly, ten times or more. This chain joins TRBV12-3 or TRBV12-4 and TRBJ2-7; 7 nucleotides line up with TRBD2. CDR3 length: 11 amino acids. V lost 6 bases and J lost 6; bases outside the gene matches: 2. The CDR3 DNA reads as TGTGCCAGCAGCGCGGGGGTCGAGCAGTACGTC. Translating it yields CASSAGVEQYV.

This clonotype was observed at least ten times. The chain is built from TRBV3-1 and TRBJ2-7; 8 bases match TRBD1. The CDR3 covers 13 residues. V lost 6 bases, J lost 3 bases, and 4 bases stayed unmatched. From germline, CDR1 is LGHDT and CDR2 YNNKEL (reference sequence). CDR3 residues: CASRDTGGYEQYF. In DNA, the CDR3 is TGTGCCAGCAGGGACACAGGGGGCTACGAGCAGTACTTC.

Many counts were recorded for this clonotype. The chain has TRBV20-1 and TRBJ2-7; TRBD1 agrees at 9 bases. V lost 4 bases and J lost 1; bases outside the gene matches: 8. CDR1 is DFQATT, CDR2 SNEGSKA, per germline (reference sequence). This CDR3 has 15 residues. The CDR3 spells CSATMGTGYSYEQYF. The DNA of the CDR3 is TGCAGTGCTACGATGGGGACAGGGTATTCCTACGAGCAGTACTTC.

Concerning this clonotype itself: A clone one base away is much larger, so this may be a read error. The chain combines TRBV6-1 with TRBJ1-1; TRBD1 might be the D (5 bases). Per germline, CDR1 MNHNS and CDR2 SASEGT. The CDR3 has 14 amino acids. The CDR3 spells CAIGGGVMNIEAFF. CDR3 in DNA: TGTGCCATCGGGGGAGGGGTAATGAACATTGAAGCTTTCTTT.

There are many counts of this clonotype. This sequence joins TRBV5-5 and TRBJ2-5; TRBD1 aligns across 10 bases. The CDR3 consists of 14 residues. J was trimmed by 3 bases and V by 5 bases; bases with no gene match: 4. CDR1 is SGHKS and CDR2 is YYEKEE in the germline V gene (reference sequence). This CDR3 is CASRGGTGEETQYF. DNA of the CDR3: TGTGCCAGCAGGGGAGGGACAGGGGAAGAGACCCAGTACTTC.

This clonotype has a handful of counts. The chain employs TRBV11-2 and TRBJ2-5; D is perhaps TRBD2 (6 bases). The germline V and J ends were trimmed by 0 bases and 4 bases, with 15 bases remaining between them. From germline, CDR1 is SGHAT and CDR2 FQNNGV. The CDR3 runs to 16 residues. Here the CDR3 reads CASSLDGGRRAETQYF. Written as DNA, the CDR3 is TGTGCCAGCAGCTTAGATGGGGGGAGGAGGGCAGAGACCCAGTACTTC.

In this sample, this clonotype turned up many times. V is TRBV30 and J is TRBJ1-2, with D unresolved. Germline V gene sequence: CDR1 GTSNPN, CDR2 SVGIG (reference sequence). Deletions cut 0 bases from V and 2 bases from J, with 7 bases between. The CDR3 spans 13 residues. As DNA, the CDR3 is TGTGCCTGGAGTGTTGGCAGCAACTATGGCTACACCTTC. Residues: CAWSVGSNYGYTF.

Ten or more counts support this clonotype. This chain links TRBV4-3 with TRBJ1-1; 9 nucleotides line up with TRBD1. With 1 base clipped from V and 1 base from J, the junction kept 7 bases outside the gene matches. Germline CDR1 reads LGHNA; CDR2 reads YSLEER. The CDR3 consists of 17 residues. CDR3 residues: CASSQVGTGRRNTEAFF. CDR3 bases: TGCGCCAGCAGCCAAGTGGGGACAGGGCGGAGGAACACTGAAGCTTTCTTT.

This clonotype has ten or more counts. The rearrangement joins TRBV7-9 to TRBJ2-5, with 8 bases fitting TRBD1. The CDR3 has 13 residues. V shed 7 bases, J shed 5 bases, and the junction held 6 bases outside the gene matches. Germline CDR1 SEHNR, CDR2 FQNEAQ (reference sequence). The CDR3: CASMTTGGETQYF. The CDR3 DNA reads as TGTGCCAGCATGACCACAGGGGGGGAGACCCAGTACTTC.

This clonotype was seen at least ten times. V usage is TRBV12-3 or TRBV12-4 and J usage is TRBJ2-2; D gene uncertain. V lost 3 bases to trimming and J lost 2 bases, with 13 bases between them. This CDR3 is built from 16 residues. As DNA, the CDR3 is TGTGCCAGCAGTTTCGCGGCAGGACCTAACACCGGGGAGCTGTTTTTT. Amino acid sequence: CASSFAAGPNTGELFF.

Many counts were recorded for this clonotype. CDR3 loop: CATSRGWTGGRQETQYF. In DNA, the CDR3 is TGTGCCACCAGCAGAGGGTGGACAGGGGGCCGCCAAGAGACCCAGTACTTC. The chain joins TRBV15 to TRBJ2-5; 11 bases are a match to TRBD1. Looked up from germline, CDR1 is LNHNV and CDR2 is YYDKDF (reference sequence). CDR3 length: 17 residues. The V segment lost 1 base and the J segment 1 base; nucleotides outside the gene matches: 5.

In its sample, this clonotype was seen many times. CDR3 nucleotide sequence: TGCGCCAGCAGCTTGGAGGACGGAGCCTATAATTCACCCCTCCACTTT. Protein: CASSLEDGAYNSPLHF. This chain links TRBV5-1 with TRBJ1-6; D unclear. The CDR3 has 16 residues. The V and J ends lost 0 bases and 2 bases respectively, with 9 bases between them. The germline V gene has CDR1 SGHRS and CDR2 YFSETQ.

This clonotype was recorded at least ten times. The rearrangement joins TRBV5-4 to TRBJ2-3; TRBD2 is a possible D gene (6 bases). The V and J ends lost 4 bases and 3 bases respectively, with 15 bases between them. From germline, CDR1 is SGHNT and CDR2 YYREEE (reference sequence). The CDR3 has 15 amino acids. The CDR3 nucleotides read TGTGCCAGCAGCAAGGGACCCGCGGGGACAGATACGCAGTATTTT. It is translated as CASSKGPAGTDTQYF.

Turning to this clonotype: This sequence may be a read error, since a much larger clone differs from it by one base. This chain joins TRBV9 and TRBJ1-2; TRBD1 is a possible D gene (5 bases). This CDR3 contains 13 residues. Per the germline V gene, CDR1 is SGDLS and CDR2 is YYNGEE. The CDR3 region is CDSSEAGNWGYTF. In DNA form, the CDR3 reads TGTGACAGCAGCGAGGCAGGGAATTGGGGCTACACCTTC. The full variable domain, rest sourced from reference TRBV9 and TRBJ1-2, is DSGVTQTPKHLITATGQRVTLRCSPRSGDLSVYWYQQSLDQGLQFLIQYYNGEERAKGNILERFSAQQFPDLHSELNLSSLELGDSALYFCDSSEAGNWGYTFGSGTRLTVV.

This clonotype was counted many times. The chain is built from TRBV7-9 and TRBJ1-6, with 9 bases that match TRBD1. Germline CDR1 reads SEHNR; CDR2 reads FQNEAQ (reference sequence). The CDR3 length is 15 residues. J gave up 7 bases and V 6 bases, and 7 bases lay outside the gene matches. As DNA, the CDR3 is TGTGCCAGCAGAAATCCCGGGACAGGGAATTCACCCCTCCACTTT. Encoded protein: CASRNPGTGNSPLHF.

This clonotype was detected many times. The chain combines TRBV7-2 with TRBJ2-3; 8 nucleotides agree with TRBD1. CDR1 and CDR2 (germline): SGHTA, FQGNSA. The V and J ends lost 10 bases and 2 bases, in that order; junction bases with no gene match: 5. The CDR3 length is 13 residues. DNA for the CDR3: TGTGCCATTGGACAGGGTACCACAGATACGCAGTATTTT. Translated, it gives CAIGQGTTDTQYF. The variable domain in full, completed from reference TRBV7-2 and TRBJ2-3, reads GAGVSQSPSNKVTEKGKDVELRCDPISGHTALYWYRQSLGQGLEFLIYFQGNSAPDKSGLPSDRFSAERTGGSVSTLTIQRTQQEDSAVYLCAIGQGTTDTQYFGPGTRLTVL.

This clonotype was counted ten times or more. The chain uses TRBV7-9 and TRBJ1-4; no clear D. Trimming took 3 bases from V and 6 from J, leaving 5 bases between them. The CDR3 has 12 residues. In germline, CDR1 is SEHNR, CDR2 FQNEAQ (reference sequence). This CDR3 is CASSFLDEKLFF. The CDR3 nucleotides are TGTGCCAGCAGCTTCTTAGATGAAAAACTGTTTTTT.

This clonotype was detected ten times or more. This sequence joins TRBV4-3 and TRBJ1-2; unclear D gene. Trimming took 1 base from V and 4 from J, leaving 13 bases between them. Germline CDR1 LGHNA, CDR2 YSLEER. The CDR3 runs to 15 residues. CDR3 coding DNA: TGCGCCAGCAGCCAAGGGGGAGGTGACCGCTATGGCTACACCTTC. Its translation is CASSQGGGDRYGYTF.

This clonotype came up a few times. This chain links TRBV5-6 with TRBJ1-6; TRBD1 matches 8 bases. Germline CDR1 is SGHDT and CDR2 is YYEEEE. The CDR3 spans 17 residues. J was trimmed by 7 bases and V by 0 bases; bases with no gene match: 9. The CDR3, as DNA: TGTGCCAGCAGCTTGGCCAGGGGGCGGATAGGGAATTCACCCCTCCACTTT. Its protein is CASSLARGRIGNSPLHF.

The table lists this clonotype with many counts. This chain uses TRBV18 with TRBJ1-1; 8 bases are a match to TRBD1. The CDR3 has 15 residues. J lost 11 bases, V lost 3 bases, and 14 bases had no gene match. Germline values: CDR1 KGHSH, CDR2 LQKENI. CDR3 in DNA: TGTGCCAGCTCACCCTCCCAGGGGGCTGGTCTGAGGGCTTTCTTT. Protein product: CASSPSQGAGLRAFF.

This clonotype was counted at least ten times. The genes are TRBV27 and TRBJ1-5, with TRBD1 matching 9 bases. The V and J ends lost 4 bases and 5 bases, in that order; junction bases with no gene match: 3. Germline V CDR1 and CDR2: MNHEY, SMNVEV (reference sequence). This CDR3 is built from 14 residues. The CDR3 coding sequence is TGTGCCAGCAGTTGGGACAGGGACCATCAGCCCCAGCATTTT. Translating gives CASSWDRDHQPQHF.

This clonotype was detected ten times or more. V and J are TRBV3-1 and TRBJ2-5; no clear D. Per the germline V gene, CDR1 is LGHDT and CDR2 is YNNKEL (reference sequence). This CDR3 has 13 amino acids. With 4 bases removed from V and 0 bases from J, the gap between germline ends came to 6 bases. The CDR3 DNA reads as TGTGCCAGCAGCCGGTCCGACCAAGAGACCCAGTACTTC. Its protein product is CASSRSDQETQYF.

This clonotype occurred many times. The CDR3 protein is CASSMAGFGNTIYF. The CDR3 nucleotides read TGTGCCAGCAGTATGGCGGGATTTGGAAACACCATATATTTT. This chain connects TRBV25-1 to TRBJ1-3; D gene unclear. CDR3 length: 14 residues. Trimming cost V 5 bases and J 3 bases, with 11 bases left between them. Germline CDR1 is MGHDK and CDR2 is SYGVNS.

This clonotype was observed at least ten times. The chain carries TRBV7-9 and TRBJ1-1, with TRBD1 identical over 8 bases. Germline V CDR1 and CDR2: SEHNR, FQNEAQ (reference sequence). The V and J ends lost 6 bases and 6 bases, in that order; junction bases with no gene match: 6. This CDR3 has 13 amino acids. CDR3 sequence reads: CASSSQGAAEAFF. The CDR3 DNA sequence: TGTGCCAGCAGTTCTCAGGGGGCTGCTGAAGCTTTCTTT.